A selection of T cell receptor beta chains follows, all from one sample in a study of T cells in Graves' hyperthyroidism and ophthalmopathy. TCRdb re-derived calls from the multiplex PCR reads in MiXCR, one entry per CDR3 protein. The data contain hundreds of thousands of distinct CDR3 sequences, around 20% of them singletons. The sequenced sample consisted of blood. These receptors were taken from a man aged 40-49 years with Graves' ophthalmopathy. The CDR3 runs from the conserved cysteine through the conserved F or W. Each record gives: J gene, D gene, V gene, clone size, CDR3 DNA, CDR3 protein. D genes are given only for firm matches. Clone size appears in some rows only: once, few, many, or a class for an expanded clone.

>TRBJ1-2|TRBD1|TRBV10-3|.
TGTGCCATCAGCCTACAGGGGGGTGACTATGGCTACACCTTC
CAISLQGGDYGYTF
>TRBJ2-7|TRBD1|TRBV2|many
TGTGCCAGCAGTGACACCGGGACAGGGGACACCTACGAGCAGTACTTC
CASSDTGTGDTYEQYF
>TRBJ2-3|.|TRBV6-1|.
TGTGCCAGCAGTGGAGTGACACAAGCCTACACAGATACGCAGTATTTT
CASSGVTQAYTDTQYF
>TRBJ1-2|.|TRBV12-3/TRBV12-4|many
TGTGCCAGCAGTCCGGGGCAGGTACTTGGCTACACCTTC
CASSPGQVLGYTF
>TRBJ1-1|.|TRBV7-8|few
TGTGCCAGCAGCTTCGGGGGGGGAGGGACTGAAGCTTTCTTT
CASSFGGGGTEAFF
>TRBJ2-7|.|TRBV27|few
TGTGCCAGCAGTTTTTATCCGGGGCACTACGAGCAGTACTTC
CASSFYPGHYEQYF
>TRBJ2-7|TRBD1|TRBV5-1|many
TGCGCCAGCAGCTTGGAACAGGGGGCGCACGGCGAGCAGTACTTC
CASSLEQGAHGEQYF
>TRBJ1-2|.|TRBV12-3/TRBV12-4|.
TGTGCCAGTGGGGAGGGGGGGAAGTCTGGCTACACCTTC
CASGEGGKSGYTF
>TRBJ1-5|TRBD1|TRBV2|many
TGTGCCAGCAAAAGGGACAGGGGGCGCAATCAGCCCCAGCATTTT
CASKRDRGRNQPQHF
>TRBJ2-7|TRBD2|TRBV20-1|many
TGCAGTTGCCATAGCGGGGGCTACGAGCAGTACTTC
CSCHSGGYEQYF
>TRBJ2-1|TRBD2|TRBV7-2|.
TGTGCCAGCAGCTTGGCCGGGACTAGCGGGGGCGGGCAGTTCTTC
CASSLAGTSGGGQFF
>TRBJ2-7|.|TRBV20-1|.
TGCAGTGCTCTGGGTCCTACCTCCTACGAGCAGTACTTC
CSALGPTSYEQYF
>TRBJ1-3|.|TRBV20-1|few
TGCAGTGCTAGAGATGGGACGCTAGACACCATATATTTT
CSARDGTLDTIYF
>TRBJ2-7|.|TRBV12-3/TRBV12-4|few
TGTGCCAGCAGTTTATTTACACTCCTACCCACCTACGAGCAGTACTTC
CASSLFTLLPTYEQYF
>TRBJ1-1|TRBD1|TRBV6-1|.
TGTGCCAGCAGCCGCAGGGGGCAGGGGACTGAAGCTTTCTTT
CASSRRGQGTEAFF
>TRBJ2-7|TRBD2|TRBV30|.
TGTGCCTGGAGACAAGCGGGAGGTCCCCACGAGCAGTACTTC
CAWRQAGGPHEQYF
>TRBJ2-2|.|TRBV30|.
TGTGCCTGGAGTGTGGTGTTCACCGGGGAGCTGTTTTTT
CAWSVVFTGELFF
>TRBJ2-1|TRBD2|TRBV27|many
TGTGCCAGCAGTCTTAGGACTAGCGGGGGGATAAATGAGCAGTTCTTC
CASSLRTSGGINEQFF
>TRBJ1-1|.|TRBV19|.
TGTGCCAGTACGGACAGACCGAACACTGAAGCTTTCTTT
CASTDRPNTEAFF
>TRBJ1-2|.|TRBV6-1|few
TGTGCCAGCAGTGGATCGGGGGGCAGCCTAAGCTACACCTTC
CASSGSGGSLSYTF
>TRBJ2-1|.|TRBV20-1|few
TGCAGTGCTCCTCGAACGAGCTCCTACAATGAGCAGTTCTTC
CSAPRTSSYNEQFF
>TRBJ1-4|.|TRBV20-1|few
TGCAGTGCTAGGGGGTACCTCGGAGAAAAACTGTTTTTT
CSARGYLGEKLFF
>TRBJ2-1|.|TRBV5-4|few
TGTGCCAGCAGCTTGGGACTAGAGTCCTACAATGAGCAGTTCTTC
CASSLGLESYNEQFF
>TRBJ1-4|.|TRBV5-1|.
TGCGCCAGCAGCTTGGCACGGGTGGCTAATGAAAAACTGTTTTTT
CASSLARVANEKLFF
>TRBJ1-4|.|TRBV19|.
TGTGCCAGTAGGTTTTTAAGCACCGCTAATGAAAAACTGTTTTTT
CASRFLSTANEKLFF
>TRBJ2-2|TRBD2|TRBV19|.
TGTGCCAGTAGTCGAGGGGCGCTTAGCGGGAGGACCCCGAACACCGGGGAGCTGTTTTTT
CASSRGALSGRTPNTGELFF
>TRBJ1-2|.|TRBV27|.
TGTGCCAGCAGGGAAGGGGGGCGCTATGGCTACACCTTC
CASREGGRYGYTF
>TRBJ2-3|TRBD1|TRBV30|few
TGTGCCTTGGACAGGACTAGCACAGATACGCAGTATTTT
CALDRTSTDTQYF
>TRBJ1-6|.|TRBV15|few
TGTGCCACCAGCAACTTGCAGGGGCGTTATAATTCACCCCTCCACTTT
CATSNLQGRYNSPLHF
>TRBJ1-2|.|TRBV5-5|many
TGTGCCAGCAGCGGGGGGGGCTACACCTTC
CASSGGGYTF
>TRBJ2-2|.|TRBV9|few
TGTGCCAGCAAGAACGGAGGACCGGGCACCGGGGAGCTGTTTTTT
CASKNGGPGTGELFF
>TRBJ2-2|.|TRBV20-1|.
TGCAGTGCTAGGGACCTCACCGGGGAGCTGTTTTTT
CSARDLTGELFF
>TRBJ2-3|.|TRBV2|many
TGTGCCAGCAGTATTACCATGGCAGATACGCAGTATTTT
CASSITMADTQYF
>TRBJ1-1|.|TRBV7-9|.
TGTGCCAGCAGCTTAGTGGAAGGGGCGAACACTGAAGCTTTCTTT
CASSLVEGANTEAFF
>TRBJ2-3|.|TRBV4-2|few
TGTGCCAGCAGCCGACGCTCCGAGGGAACAGATACGCAGTATTTT
CASSRRSEGTDTQYF
>TRBJ2-5|TRBD2|TRBV4-3|.
TGCGCCAGCAGCCAGCTAGCGGGAGAGACCCAGTACTTC
CASSQLAGETQYF
>TRBJ2-7|.|TRBV7-9|.
TGTGCCAGCAGCTCCGGCGTGGCGGCCCCCTACGAGCAGTACTTC
CASSSGVAAPYEQYF
>TRBJ2-5|.|TRBV6-2/TRBV6-3|many
TGTGCCAGCAGTTACTCTCGTTCCATATACCGGGATCGGGAGACCCAGTACTTC
CASSYSRSIYRDRETQYF
>TRBJ1-5|TRBD1|TRBV20-1|few
TGCAGTGCTAGAGGTAGTTTTGGGACAGGAAGAATGGATCAGCCCCAGCATTTT
CSARGSFGTGRMDQPQHF
>TRBJ1-3|.|TRBV6-6|.
TGTGCCAGCAGTTACGGACGGAACTCTGGAAACACCATATATTTT
CASSYGRNSGNTIYF
>TRBJ2-1|.|TRBV19|.
TGTGCCAGTACCTTACAGGGAGACAATGAGCAGTTCTTC
CASTLQGDNEQFF
>TRBJ2-5|.|TRBV5-6|many
TGTGCCAGCAGCTCGCGCGGAGTCCAAGAGACCCAGTACTTC
CASSSRGVQETQYF
>TRBJ2-1|TRBD2|TRBV9|.
TGTGCCAGCAGCGCTAGGCCAACTAGCGGGGATCGTAGCTCCTACAATGAGCAGTTCTTC
CASSARPTSGDRSSYNEQFF
>TRBJ2-7|.|TRBV5-1|many
TGCGCCAGCAGCCCCACTAGAGCCGCCGGGATGCAGTACTTC
CASSPTRAAGMQYF
>TRBJ2-1|TRBD2|TRBV20-1|.
TGCAGTGCCTCTGGCGGGGGGGCCAATGAGCAGTTCTTC
CSASGGGANEQFF
>TRBJ1-4|TRBD1|TRBV5-1|few
TGCGCCAGCAGCCGCACAGGGGGGATAGGTGAAAAACTGTTTTTT
CASSRTGGIGEKLFF